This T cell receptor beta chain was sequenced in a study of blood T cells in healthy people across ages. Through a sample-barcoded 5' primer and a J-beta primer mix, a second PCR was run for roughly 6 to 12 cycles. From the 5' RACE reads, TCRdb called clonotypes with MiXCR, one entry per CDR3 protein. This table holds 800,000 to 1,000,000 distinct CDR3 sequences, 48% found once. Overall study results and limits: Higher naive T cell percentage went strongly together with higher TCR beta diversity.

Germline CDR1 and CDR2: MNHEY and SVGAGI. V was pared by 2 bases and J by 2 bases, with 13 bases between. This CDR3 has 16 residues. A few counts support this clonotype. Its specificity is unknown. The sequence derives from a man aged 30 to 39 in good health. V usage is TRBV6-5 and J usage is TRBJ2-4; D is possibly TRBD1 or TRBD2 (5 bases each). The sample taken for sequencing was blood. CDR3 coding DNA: TGTGCCAGCAGTTACGGGGGAGTCGGGTCCAAAAACATTCAGTACTTC. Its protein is CASSYGGVGSKNIQYF.